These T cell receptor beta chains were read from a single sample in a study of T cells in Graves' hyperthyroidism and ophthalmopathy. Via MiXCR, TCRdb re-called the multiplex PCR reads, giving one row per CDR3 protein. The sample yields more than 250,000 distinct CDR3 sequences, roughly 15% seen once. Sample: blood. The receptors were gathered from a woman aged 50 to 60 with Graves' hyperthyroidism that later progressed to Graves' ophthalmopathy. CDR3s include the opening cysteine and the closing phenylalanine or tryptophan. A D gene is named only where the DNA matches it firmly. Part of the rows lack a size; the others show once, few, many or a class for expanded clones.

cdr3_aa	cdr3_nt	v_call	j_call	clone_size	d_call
CATGDRDNSPLHF	TGTGCCACAGGGGACAGAGATAATTCACCCCTCCACTTT	TRBV19	TRBJ1-6	few	TRBD1
CASSSRRTEPPYGYTF	TGTGCCAGCAGTTCCCGGCGGACAGAGCCTCCCTATGGCTACACCTTC	TRBV25-1	TRBJ1-2	NA	NA
CASRVDRVGNQPQHF	TGCGCCAGCAGGGTGGACAGGGTAGGCAATCAGCCCCAGCATTTT	TRBV10-2	TRBJ1-5	NA	TRBD1
CASSPGTVVGELFF	TGTGCCAGCAGCCCCGGGACAGTAGTCGGGGAGCTGTTTTTT	TRBV11-2	TRBJ2-2	many	TRBD1
CAIAPEGLGQPQHF	TGTGCCATCGCCCCCGAGGGGCTAGGTCAGCCCCAGCATTTT	TRBV10-3	TRBJ1-5	many	NA
CASSSRLAGAATDTQYF	TGTGCCAGCAGTTCGCGACTAGCGGGAGCGGCCACAGATACGCAGTATTTT	TRBV12-3/TRBV12-4	TRBJ2-3	many	TRBD2
CASNDGRYTGELFF	TGTGCCAGCAACGATGGACGGTACACCGGGGAGCTGTTTTTT	TRBV12-3/TRBV12-4	TRBJ2-2	many	NA
CASSKTFGTGVWDEQFF	TGTGCCAGCAGCAAAACCTTCGGGACAGGAGTCTGGGATGAGCAGTTCTTC	TRBV7-9	TRBJ2-1	many	TRBD1
CASSQGATGGTDTQYF	TGCGCCAGCAGCCAAGGGGCCACAGGGGGCACAGATACGCAGTATTTT	TRBV4-1	TRBJ2-3	NA	TRBD1
CASSQGGRRYGYTF	TGTGCCAGCAGCCAGGGCGGGAGGAGATATGGCTACACCTTC	TRBV11-2	TRBJ1-2	many	NA
CASMAGQGVFMNTEAFF	TGTGCCAGTATGGCGGGACAGGGAGTCTTCATGAACACTGAAGCTTTCTTT	TRBV19	TRBJ1-1	few	TRBD1
CASRKDSNQPQHF	TGTGCCAGCAGGAAGGACAGCAATCAGCCCCAGCATTTT	TRBV2	TRBJ1-5	many	NA
CSVEKRLNTEAFF	TGCAGCGTCGAGAAACGGTTGAACACTGAAGCTTTCTTT	TRBV29-1	TRBJ1-1	few	NA
CASSPGTATEAFF	TGTGCCAGCAGCCCCGGGACAGCGACTGAAGCTTTCTTT	TRBV7-3	TRBJ1-1	few	TRBD1
CASSYSTGSPSWETQYF	TGTGCCAGCAGTTACTCTACTGGGTCTCCAAGTTGGGAGACCCAGTACTTC	TRBV6-2/TRBV6-3	TRBJ2-5	NA	NA
CASSERGLYVGSDNEQFF	TGTGCCAGCAGTGAAAGGGGACTATATGTTGGATCGGACAATGAGCAGTTCTTC	TRBV6-1	TRBJ2-1	few	TRBD2
CASRAPGGGTEAFF	TGTGCCAGCCGGGCCCCCGGAGGGGGCACTGAAGCTTTCTTT	TRBV25-1	TRBJ1-1	NA	NA
CSARSGGSGYNEQFF	TGCAGTGCTAGGTCAGGCGGGAGTGGCTACAATGAGCAGTTCTTC	TRBV20-1	TRBJ2-1	many	TRBD2
CASSFGGAPEQFF	TGTGCCAGCAGCTTTGGAGGGGCGCCTGAGCAGTTCTTC	TRBV11-2	TRBJ2-1	many	NA
CASSQDALDSGRNNEQFF	TGCGCCAGCAGCCAAGATGCTTTGGACAGCGGGAGAAACAATGAGCAGTTCTTC	TRBV4-1	TRBJ2-1	NA	TRBD2
CASSLTQGRNTIYF	TGTGCCAGCAGCTTGACCCAGGGAAGAAACACCATATATTTT	TRBV7-9	TRBJ1-3	few	NA
CNDLGTGANVLTF	TGCAACGACCTCGGGACTGGGGCCAACGTCCTGACTTTC	TRBV29-1	TRBJ2-6	NA	NA
CSAPLLETQYF	TGCAGTGCTCCTTTACTGGAGACCCAGTACTTC	TRBV20-1	TRBJ2-5	many	NA
CASTMSRGQDEKLFF	TGTGCCAGCACGATGAGCAGGGGGCAGGATGAAAAACTGTTTTTT	TRBV6-1	TRBJ1-4	many	TRBD1
CASSFAGQETQYF	TGTGCCAGCAGCTTCGCGGGCCAAGAGACCCAGTACTTC	TRBV7-6	TRBJ2-5	many	NA
CASSLVQGSHNEQFF	TGTGCTAGCAGCTTAGTCCAGGGGTCACACAATGAGCAGTTCTTC	TRBV7-7	TRBJ2-1	few	NA
CSAGGAGLKTQYF	TGCAGTGCCGGGGGGGCGGGTCTGAAGACCCAGTACTTC	TRBV20-1	TRBJ2-5	many	TRBD2
CSAATQLGWVQPQHF	TGCAGTGCCGCAACACAGCTTGGCTGGGTTCAGCCCCAGCATTTT	TRBV20-1	TRBJ1-5	many	NA
CASSWLGGEINNEQFF	TGTGCCAGCAGCTGGTTGGGCGGCGAGATAAACAATGAGCAGTTCTTC	TRBV7-9	TRBJ2-1	few	NA
CASSVAGGPSYNEQSF	TGTGCCAGCAGTGTAGCGGGAGGGCCTTCCTACAATGAGCAGTCCTTC	TRBV2	TRBJ2-1	NA	TRBD2
CASSPEVLRQGGYGYTF	TGTGCCAGCTCACCTGAAGTACTCCGACAGGGCGGCTATGGCTACACCTTC	TRBV18	TRBJ1-2	NA	TRBD1
CSARVPGAEAFF	TGCAGTGCTAGGGTTCCGGGGGCTGAAGCTTTCTTT	TRBV20-1	TRBJ1-1	many	NA
CSARDRGGRVRDTQYF	TGCAGTGCTAGAGATCGTGGCGGGAGGGTGAGAGATACGCAGTATTTT	TRBV20-1	TRBJ2-3	many	TRBD2
CASSPGLSGEKLFF	TGCGCCAGCAGCCCTGGGCTCAGTGGGGAAAAACTGTTTTTT	TRBV5-1	TRBJ1-4	few	NA
CASSQWGQGANEQFF	TGTGCCAGTAGTCAATGGGGACAGGGGGCCAATGAGCAGTTCTTC	TRBV19	TRBJ2-1	NA	TRBD1
CASSPSEGLLETQYF	TGTGCCAGCAGTCCATCCGAGGGGCTTTTAGAGACCCAGTACTTC	TRBV28	TRBJ2-5	many	NA
CASSQPGSRGFYNEQFF	TGTGCCAGCAGCCAGCCTGGATCCCGCGGGTTTTACAATGAGCAGTTCTTC	TRBV3-1	TRBJ2-1	few	NA
CASSYALAGGEQYF	TGTGCCAGCAGTTACGCTCTAGCGGGTGGCGAGCAGTACTTC	TRBV6-5	TRBJ2-7	NA	TRBD2
CASNPGGRHEQYF	TGTGCCAGCAATCCAGGAGGGCGGCACGAGCAGTACTTC	TRBV6-1	TRBJ2-7	many	NA
CASSSEGDLYSTDTQYF	TGTGCCAGCAGCTCCGAGGGTGACCTCTATAGCACAGATACGCAGTATTTT	TRBV7-9	TRBJ2-3	many	NA
CASSFGSNQPQHF	TGTGCCAGCAGTTTTGGCAGCAATCAGCCCCAGCATTTT	TRBV28	TRBJ1-5	many	NA
CSAMGLAQVSTDTQYF	TGCAGTGCTATGGGACTGGCCCAGGTTAGCACAGATACGCAGTATTTT	TRBV20-1	TRBJ2-3	many	NA
CASSPEGQGHYGYTF	TGCGCCAGCAGCCCCGAGGGACAGGGGCACTATGGCTACACCTTC	TRBV5-1	TRBJ1-2	many	TRBD1
CASSRGPEMNTEAFF	TGCGCCAGCAGCCGAGGGCCAGAAATGAACACTGAAGCTTTCTTT	TRBV4-1	TRBJ1-1	NA	NA
CASSENGRAWETQYF	TGTGCCAGCAGTGAAAACGGCAGGGCATGGGAGACCCAGTACTTC	TRBV6-1	TRBJ2-5	many	NA
CAGNASPGLDTDTQYF	TGTGCCGGCAACGCATCTCCGGGACTAGACACAGATACGCAGTATTTT	TRBV6-2/TRBV6-3	TRBJ2-3	few	TRBD2
CASSYSVSTDTQYF	TGTGCTAGCAGCTATAGCGTTAGCACAGATACGCAGTATTTT	TRBV7-7	TRBJ2-3	NA	NA
CSAREDSYNEQFF	TGCAGTGCTAGGGAGGATTCCTACAATGAGCAGTTCTTC	TRBV20-1	TRBJ2-1	many	NA
CASKGGGYGEQYF	TGTGCCAGCAAGGGGGGTGGTTACGGCGAGCAGTACTTC	TRBV2	TRBJ2-7	many	NA
CASRREGGGYTF	TGTGCCAGCCGCAGAGAAGGGGGTGGCTACACCTTC	TRBV2	TRBJ1-2	many	NA
CAALKKGGNTIYF	TGTGCCGCACTAAAGAAGGGTGGAAACACCATATATTTT	TRBV30	TRBJ1-3	few	NA
CATSRDQAASSYEQYF	TGTGCCACCAGCAGAGATCAGGCAGCGAGCTCCTACGAGCAGTACTTC	TRBV15	TRBJ2-7	many	NA
CATSAAGTGSEQYF	TGTGCCACCAGTGCCGCCGGGACAGGGAGCGAGCAGTACTTC	TRBV24-1	TRBJ2-7	many	TRBD1